The next 9 T cell receptor beta chains were all read from a single sample in a study of blood T cell repertoires in COVID-19. Libraries were prepared by immunoSEQ multiplex PCR; TCRdb keeps only in-frame clonotypes and omits some of them. The sample comprises hundreds of thousands of clones, about 83% of which are singletons, and approximately 6% rests with the top ten. Material for sequencing was peripheral blood. The source is a woman of 80 years or more with COVID-19, enrolled during active disease.

The V call is TRBV10-3, the J call TRBJ2-2, with 10 bases aligning to TRBD1. This CDR3 spans 16 amino acids. Germline CDR1 reads ENHRY; CDR2 reads SYGVKD. With 5 bases clipped from V and 4 bases from J, the junction kept 7 bases outside the gene matches. CDR3 sequence: CAISQGWTGGTGELFF. The CDR3 DNA reads TGTGCCATCAGTCAAGGCTGGACAGGGGGCACCGGGGAGCTGTTTTTT.

The chain couples TRBV5-1 to TRBJ1-1; possible D gene TRBD1, 5 bases. V lost 4 bases and J lost 3, with 16 bases in between. The CDR3 has 15 residues. From germline, CDR1 is SGHRS and CDR2 YFSETQ. Here the CDR3 reads CASSRGDQMDTEAFF. DNA for the CDR3: TGCGCCAGCAGCCGGGGGGACCAAATGGACACTGAAGCTTTCTTT.

CDR3 in amino acids: CASQRANRQETQYF. CDR3 DNA: TGCGCCAGCCAGCGAGCCAACCGACAAGAGACCCAGTACTTC. The gene calls are TRBV5-1 and TRBJ2-5, with D unclear. CDR1 and CDR2 from the germline V gene are SGHRS and YFSETQ. The V end lost 7 bases, the J end lost 2 bases, and 15 bases lay between the germline ends. The CDR3 covers 14 residues.

The rearrangement links TRBV6-1 to TRBJ1-1; D call uncertain. The germline gives CDR1 MNHNS, CDR2 SASEGT. The CDR3 extends over 12 amino acids. Trimming took off 2 bases at V and 3 bases at J, with 4 bases between the two ends. CDR3 DNA sequence: TGTGCCAGCAGTGAAATCTACACTGAAGCTTTCTTT. Its protein product is CASSEIYTEAFF.

This clone has a single count. V is TRBV2 and J is TRBJ2-7; TRBD1 matches at 9 bases. Trimming took 8 bases from V and 2 from J; bases not matched to a gene: 4. Germline loops: CDR1 SNHLY, CDR2 FYNNEI. The CDR3 is 13 amino acids. CDR3 sequence (DNA): TGTGCCAGCGACACAGGGGGCCCCTACGAGCAGTACGTC. It translates to CASDTGGPYEQYV.

V usage is TRBV9 and J usage is TRBJ2-5, with D unclear. V lost 0 bases and J lost 1, with 10 bases in between. Germline assignment: CDR1 SGDLS and CDR2 YYNGEE. CDR3 length: 15 residues. The CDR3 DNA reads as TGTGCCAGCAGCGTAGCCGCAGAGCGCCAAGAGACCCAGTACTTC. Amino acid sequence: CASSVAAERQETQYF.

The V and J genes are TRBV5-5 and TRBJ2-1; 12 bases line up with TRBD1. CDR3 length equals 15 residues. Germline V gene lookup returns CDR1 SGHKS and CDR2 YYEKEE (reference sequence). V gave up 3 bases and J gave up 8 bases; unmatched junction bases: 6. As DNA, the CDR3 is TGTGCCAGCAGCTCGTCCGGGACAGGGGGCGATGAGCAGTTCTTC. As protein: CASSSSGTGGDEQFF.

The chain couples TRBV18 to TRBJ1-1, with unresolved D. Trimming stripped 6 bases from V and 0 bases from J, with 17 bases between. The CDR3 spans 16 residues. Germline CDR1 reads KGHSH; CDR2 reads LQKENI. The CDR3 sequence: CASSPGRVQLNTEAFF. CDR3 DNA: TGTGCCAGCTCCCCCGGGAGGGTACAGTTGAACACTGAAGCTTTCTTT.

The chain has TRBV5-8 and TRBJ1-2; maybe TRBD1 (6 bases). CDR1 is SGHTS and CDR2 is YDEGEE in the germline V gene. CDR3 length: 14 residues. V lost 4 bases, J lost 2 bases, and 12 bases lay in between. The CDR3 is CASSLGHLNYGYTF. Written as DNA, the CDR3 is TGTGCCAGCAGCCTGGGACACCTAAACTATGGCTACACCTTC.